One and the same sample provided the 23 T cell receptor beta chains below, sequenced in a study of shared clonotypes between healthy human individuals. Using immunoSEQ multiplex PCR, the repertoire was profiled, and TCRdb retains in-frame clones only, with some absent. Of 1.5 million to 2.5 million clones listed, roughly 95% are singletons. Naive CD8 populations comprised CD45RO-negative cells positively selected for CCR7, excluding terminally differentiated effector memory CD45RA+ cells. The sample consisted of naive CD8+ T cells sorted from blood. These TCRs come from a man between 18 and 29 years old in good health.

The CDR3 spells CASSLPAGGYTF. The CDR3 region has the DNA TGCGCCAGCAGCCTACCCGCGGGCGGCTACACCTTC. The chain combines TRBV4-1 with TRBJ1-2; D uncertain. The V gene's germline CDR1 is MGHRA and CDR2 YSYEKL. V was shortened by 4 bases and J by 8 bases, with 11 bases between the two germline ends. There are 12 residues in the CDR3.

This clone was seen a single time. The chain combines TRBV11-2 with TRBJ2-5; unclear D gene. Germline CDR1 SGHAT, CDR2 FQNNGV. This CDR3 is built from 15 residues. V dropped 3 bases and J dropped 1 base, with 12 bases sitting between them. CDR3 residues: CASSLTRGSQETQYF. Written as DNA, the CDR3 is TGTGCCAGCAGCTTGACTCGAGGTAGCCAAGAGACCCAGTACTTC.

The V call is TRBV28, the J call TRBJ2-7; 7 nucleotides match TRBD1. Germline V gives CDR1 MDHEN, CDR2 SYDVKM. CDR3 size: 13 residues. V dropped 3 bases and J dropped 6; count of bases not matched to a gene: 5. CDR3 nucleotides: TGTGCCAGCAGTTTGACAGGGTTTGGCGAGCAGTACTTC. Translating it yields CASSLTGFGEQYF.

A note on this clone: Other DNA sequences in this sample translate to the same CDR3. V usage is TRBV9 and J usage is TRBJ2-5; 9 bases line up with TRBD1. Looked up from germline, CDR1 is SGDLS and CDR2 is YYNGEE. This CDR3 has 14 residues. V gave up 3 bases and J gave up 5 bases; unmatched junction bases: 5. In nucleotides, the CDR3 is TGTGCCAGCAGCGAGACAGGGGGAGGGGAGACCCAGTACTTC. This gives the protein CASSETGGGETQYF.

The chain uses TRBV7-2 and TRBJ2-1; perhaps TRBD2 as D (6 bases). V lost 5 bases to trimming and J lost 8 bases, with 22 bases between them. The CDR3 runs 16 residues. Germline CDR1 and CDR2: SGHTA and FQGNSA. The CDR3 reads CASSRVIASEEDEQFF. The CDR3 nucleotides are TGTGCCAGCAGCCGAGTAATAGCTAGCGAGGAAGATGAGCAGTTCTTC.

V and J are TRBV7-8 and TRBJ2-1, with 8 bases that match TRBD1. The junction had 6 bases not matched to a gene; V was cut back by 4 bases and J by 10 bases. Germline V gives CDR1 SGHVS, CDR2 FQNEAQ. There are 13 residues in the CDR3. The CDR3 region has the DNA TGTGCCAGCAGCTGGGGACAGGCCGGAGAGCAGTTCTTC. Protein product: CASSWGQAGEQFF.

The rearrangement uses TRBV10-1 and TRBJ1-1, with 8 bases lining up with TRBD1. The CDR3 is 16 amino acids. Trimming cost V 2 bases and J 5 bases; bases outside gene matches: 10. Per germline, CDR1 WNHNN and CDR2 SYGVQD (reference sequence). The CDR3 loop is CASSETQGAVRTEAFF. In DNA, the CDR3 is TGCGCCAGCAGTGAGACTCAGGGGGCGGTTAGGACTGAAGCTTTCTTT.

This clone was detected a few times. The gene calls are TRBV13 and TRBJ2-7; 7 nucleotides agree with TRBD1. There are 14 residues in the CDR3. V dropped 0 bases and J dropped 5; count of bases not matched to a gene: 4. Per the germline V gene, CDR1 is PRHDT and CDR2 is FYEKMQ (reference sequence). CDR3 protein: CASSLGDRDDEQYF. The CDR3 bases are TGTGCCAGCAGCTTAGGAGACAGGGATGACGAGCAGTACTTC.

The gene calls are TRBV2 and TRBJ2-5, with a weak D call TRBD1 (6 bases). The CDR3 consists of 15 residues. The V and J ends lost 5 bases and 5 bases respectively, with 18 bases between them. Germline loops: CDR1 SNHLY, CDR2 FYNNEI. CDR3 sequence reads: CASSLGQGPGETQYF. CDR3 DNA sequence: TGTGCCAGCAGTTTGGGACAAGGCCCAGGGGAGACCCAGTACTTC. Supplemented by reference TRBV2 and TRBJ2-5, the full variable domain reads EPEVTQTPSHQVTQMGQEVILRCVPISNHLYFYWYRQILGQKVEFLVSFYNNEISEKSEIFDDQFSVERPDGSNFTLKIRSTKLEDSAMYFCASSLGQGPGETQYFGPGTRLLVL.

This rearrangement joins TRBV28 to TRBJ1-2; 9 bases match TRBD1. Losses at the gene ends were 3 bases for V and 0 bases for J; bases not matched to a gene: 11. The germline gives CDR1 MDHEN, CDR2 SYDVKM. This CDR3 region has 18 residues. Here the CDR3 reads CASSFPRDRVETNYGYTF. DNA for the CDR3: TGTGCCAGCAGTTTCCCCAGGGACAGGGTTGAGACTAACTATGGCTACACCTTC.

V is TRBV4-1 and J is TRBJ2-1; 12 bases are shared with TRBD2. Trimming took 5 bases from V and 10 from J; bases not matched to a gene: 12. The germline CDR1 and CDR2 sequences are MGHRA and YSYEKL. The CDR3 is 16 amino acids. CDR3 in amino acids: CASSVVLAGGPGEQFF. The DNA for the CDR3 is TGCGCCAGCAGCGTAGTTCTAGCGGGAGGGCCTGGGGAGCAGTTCTTC.

V gene TRBV7-6 combines with J gene TRBJ2-5; 7 positions agree with TRBD2. The CDR3 loop spans 15 amino acids. Unmatched junction bases numbered 7, after V lost 1 base and J lost 5 bases. In germline, CDR1 is SGHVS, CDR2 FNYEAQ. This CDR3 is CASSLEIGEGETQYF. The CDR3 region has the DNA TGTGCCAGCAGCTTAGAGATCGGGGAGGGGGAGACCCAGTACTTC.

The table lists this clone with a few counts. This chain uses TRBV7-9 with TRBJ1-2, with D unclear. Germline-derived CDR1 and CDR2 are SEHNR and FQNEAQ (reference sequence). Trimming took off 1 base at V and 6 bases at J, with 9 bases between the two ends. The CDR3 has 13 residues. The CDR3 sequence: CASSLGQVHGYTF. The DNA of the CDR3 is TGTGCCAGCAGCTTAGGTCAGGTACATGGCTACACCTTC.

Turning to this clone: The same CDR3 can be traced to other DNA sequences in this sample. The CDR3 bases are TGCGCCAGCAGCCAAAACAGAGACGAGCAGTACTTC. Protein sequence: CASSQNRDEQYF. The chain is built from TRBV4-1 and TRBJ2-7; D is ambiguous. The CDR3 spans 12 residues. Germline assignment: CDR1 MGHRA and CDR2 YSYEKL. V lost 2 bases and J lost 5, with 7 bases in between.

The J gene is TRBJ2-5, the V gene TRBV4-3; 8 bases line up with TRBD2. CDR1 and CDR2 (germline): LGHNA, YSLEER. CDR3 length: 17 amino acids. Trimming removed 0 bases from V and 5 bases from J; junction bases left unmatched: 11. The CDR3 spells CASSQEIFGTSEETQYF. CDR3 DNA sequence: TGCGCCAGCAGCCAAGAGATATTTGGGACTAGTGAGGAGACCCAGTACTTC.

This clone was seen more than once but under ten times. The chain employs TRBV5-4 and TRBJ1-1; D is unresolved. Trimming stripped 7 bases from V and 8 bases from J, with 3 bases between. The germline V gene has CDR1 SGHNT and CDR2 YYREEE (reference sequence). The CDR3 runs 8 residues. CDR3 amino acids: CASGEAFF. The CDR3 DNA sequence: TGTGCCAGCGGAGAAGCTTTCTTT. Full variable domain (outside the CDR3, taken from reference TRBV5-4 and TRBJ1-1): ETGVTQSPTHLIKTRGQQVTLRCSSQSGHNTVSWYQQALGQGPQFIFQYYREEENGRGNFPPRFSGLQFPNYSSELNVNALELDDSALYLCASGEAFFGQGTRLTVV.

The genes are TRBV7-9 and TRBJ1-3; possibly TRBD1 for D (5 bases). Germline V gene lookup returns CDR1 SEHNR and CDR2 FQNEAQ (reference sequence). This CDR3 is built from 14 residues. The V end lost 5 bases, the J end lost 2 bases, and 10 bases lay between the germline ends. CDR3 nucleotide sequence: TGTGCCAGCAGCCAATCAGGGACTGGAAACACCATATATTTT. This sequence encodes CASSQSGTGNTIYF. Full variable domain (missing parts from reference TRBV7-9 and TRBJ1-3): DTGVSQNPRHKITKRGQNVTFRCDPISEHNRLYWYRQTLGQGPEFLTYFQNEAQLEKSRLLSDRFSAERPKGSFSTLEIQRTEQGDSAMYLCASSQSGTGNTIYFGEGSWLTVV.

This chain joins TRBV7-9 and TRBJ2-3, with D possibly matching TRBD2 (5 bases). CDR3 size: 14 residues. CDR1 and CDR2 (germline): SEHNR, FQNEAQ (reference sequence). V lost 6 bases, J lost 4 bases, and 14 bases lay in between. CDR3 sequence reads: CASSLGNGADTQYF. DNA of the CDR3: TGTGCCAGCAGTCTCGGGAACGGGGCAGATACGCAGTATTTT.

The chain carries TRBV4-1 and TRBJ2-7; D could derive from TRBD1 or TRBD2 (5 bases each). The CDR3 is 15 amino acids. Germline CDR1 MGHRA, CDR2 YSYEKL. The ends were cut back, 0 bases at V and 2 bases at J, with 11 bases in the middle. CDR3 protein: CASSQERGAPYEQYF. CDR3 DNA sequence: TGCGCCAGCAGCCAAGAGAGAGGGGCTCCCTACGAGCAGTACTTC.

The gene calls are TRBV7-8 and TRBJ2-3; tentatively, D is TRBD1 or TRBD2 (5 bases each). V lost 5 bases to trimming and J lost 1 base, with 22 bases between them. Germline-derived CDR1 and CDR2 are SGHVS and FQNEAQ. The CDR3 covers 18 residues. CDR3 region: CASSPQIWGSEGTDTQYF. For the CDR3, the DNA is TGTGCCAGCAGCCCTCAGATTTGGGGGAGTGAGGGCACAGATACGCAGTATTTT.

On this clone: Other nucleotide sequences in the sample specify the same CDR3. The chain is built from TRBV9 and TRBJ2-5; no clear D. CDR3 length: 15 amino acids. V lost 0 bases, J lost 2 bases, and 11 bases lay in between. Germline assignment: CDR1 SGDLS and CDR2 YYNGEE. CDR3 residues: CASSVGWAVQETQYF. CDR3 nucleotide sequence: TGTGCCAGCAGCGTAGGATGGGCGGTACAAGAGACCCAGTACTTC.

V is TRBV13 and J is TRBJ2-7, with D possibly TRBD1 on 6 matching bases. This CDR3 spans 14 amino acids. CDR1 and CDR2 from the germline V gene are PRHDT and FYEKMQ (reference sequence). Between the trimmed V and J ends, which lost 6 bases and 3 bases, there was a span of 15 bases. In nucleotides, the CDR3 is TGTGCCAGCAGTATCAGGGGTCGGATCTACGAGCAGTACTTC. Translating gives CASSIRGRIYEQYF.

The chain carries TRBV6-1 and TRBJ1-2; tentative D call: TRBD1 (6 bases). From germline, CDR1 is MNHNS and CDR2 SASEGT. The V and J ends lost 2 bases and 2 bases respectively, with 12 bases between them. The CDR3 loop spans 15 amino acids. In nucleotides, the CDR3 is TGTGCCAGCAGTGAAAGCCCGGACAGAAACTATGGCTACACCTTC. Its protein is CASSESPDRNYGYTF.